This paragraph reports one T cell receptor (beta chain). Its antigen is currently unknown. Other nucleotide sequences from this sample produce the same CDR3. These data originate in a study of shared clonotypes between healthy human individuals. Study findings and constraints: Sequencing depth was expected to influence donor clonotype sharing.

In the source study's methods: Junction-only immunoSEQ sequences carried no quality scores, so filtering differed. Clones were sequenced by immunoSEQ multiplex PCR, and TCRdb holds only the in-frame ones, with some missing. Clonal size and the V and J genes are those of that table, whereas D and trimming came from the DNA. The repertoire holds about 2 million clones, with approximately 95% as singletons. The ends were cut back, 3 bases at V and 2 bases at J, with 13 bases in the middle. The CDR3 extends over 16 amino acids. Germline CDR1 reads KGHSH; CDR2 reads LQKENI. Donors, without exception, were Caucasian adults residing in Nashville, Tennessee.

Sequenced sample: naive CD4+ T cells sorted from blood. Specified subset: CD45RA+ positively selected. The chain recombines TRBV18 with TRBJ2-2; tentative D call: TRBD2 (6 bases). The sequence was obtained from a man in his late teens or twenties in good health. The CDR3 DNA is TGTGCCAGCTCACCGCCCGGGGGACCTAACACCGGGGAGCTGTTTTTT. It encodes CASSPPGGPNTGELFF.